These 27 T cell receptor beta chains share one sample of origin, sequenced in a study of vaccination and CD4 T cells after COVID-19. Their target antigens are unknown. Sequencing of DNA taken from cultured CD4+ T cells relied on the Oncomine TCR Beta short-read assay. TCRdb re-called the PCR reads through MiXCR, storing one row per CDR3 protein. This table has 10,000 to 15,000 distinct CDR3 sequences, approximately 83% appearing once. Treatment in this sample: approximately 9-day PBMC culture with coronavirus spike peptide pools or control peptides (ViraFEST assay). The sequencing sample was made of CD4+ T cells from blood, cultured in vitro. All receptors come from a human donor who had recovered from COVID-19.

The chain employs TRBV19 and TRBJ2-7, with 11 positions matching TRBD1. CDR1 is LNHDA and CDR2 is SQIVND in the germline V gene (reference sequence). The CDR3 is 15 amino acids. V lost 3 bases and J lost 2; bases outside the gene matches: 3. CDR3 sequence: CASSMGTGGAYEQYF. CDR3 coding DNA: TGTGCCAGTAGTATGGGGACAGGGGGAGCCTACGAGCAGTACTTC.

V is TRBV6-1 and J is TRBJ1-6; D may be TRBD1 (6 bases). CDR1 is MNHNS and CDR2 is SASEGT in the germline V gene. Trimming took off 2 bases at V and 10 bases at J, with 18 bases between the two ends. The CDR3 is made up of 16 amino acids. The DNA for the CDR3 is TGTGCCAGCAGTGAAATCGGGGACAAAGGTACATCACCCCTCCACTTT. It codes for CASSEIGDKGTSPLHF.

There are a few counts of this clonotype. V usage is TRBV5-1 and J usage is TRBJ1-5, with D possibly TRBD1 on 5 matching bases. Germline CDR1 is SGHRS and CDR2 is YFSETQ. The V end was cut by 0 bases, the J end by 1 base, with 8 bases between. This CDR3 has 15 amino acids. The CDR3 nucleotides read TGCGCCAGCAGCTTGGAAGGGACGAGCAATCAGCCCCAGCATTTT. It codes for CASSLEGTSNQPQHF.

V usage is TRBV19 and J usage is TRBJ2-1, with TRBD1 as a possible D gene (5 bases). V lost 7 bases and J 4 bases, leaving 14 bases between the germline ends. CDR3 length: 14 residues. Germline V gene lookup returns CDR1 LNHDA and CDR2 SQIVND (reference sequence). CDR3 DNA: TGTGCCAGTAAGTTCGGACACTTGTACAATGAGCAGTTCTTC. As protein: CASKFGHLYNEQFF.

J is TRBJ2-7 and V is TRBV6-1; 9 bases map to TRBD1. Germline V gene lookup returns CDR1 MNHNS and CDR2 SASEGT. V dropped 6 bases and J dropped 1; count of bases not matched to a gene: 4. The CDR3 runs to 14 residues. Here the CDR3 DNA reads TGTGCCAGCAGCCCCGGGACAGGGTCCTACGAGCAGTACTTC. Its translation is CASSPGTGSYEQYF.

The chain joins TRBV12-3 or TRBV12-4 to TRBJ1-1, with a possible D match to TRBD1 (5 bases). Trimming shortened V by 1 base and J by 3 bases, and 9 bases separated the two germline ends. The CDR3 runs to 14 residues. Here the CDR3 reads CASSLVGGDTEAFF. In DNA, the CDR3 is TGTGCCAGCAGTTTAGTTGGGGGAGACACTGAAGCTTTCTTT.

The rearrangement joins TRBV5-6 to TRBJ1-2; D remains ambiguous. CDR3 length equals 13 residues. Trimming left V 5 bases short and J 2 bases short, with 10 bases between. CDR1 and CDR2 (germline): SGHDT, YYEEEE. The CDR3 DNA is TGTGCCAGCAGACCGGACGGAAACTATGGCTACACCTTC. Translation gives CASRPDGNYGYTF.

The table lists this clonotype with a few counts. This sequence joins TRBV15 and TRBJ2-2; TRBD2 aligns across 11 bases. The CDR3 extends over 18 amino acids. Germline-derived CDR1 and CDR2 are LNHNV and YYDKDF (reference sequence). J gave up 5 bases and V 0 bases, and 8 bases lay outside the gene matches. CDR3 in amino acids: CATSRDPASGGRTGELFF. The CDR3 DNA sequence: TGTGCCACCAGCAGAGATCCCGCTAGCGGGGGGCGGACCGGGGAGCTGTTTTTT.

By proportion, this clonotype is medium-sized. DNA of the CDR3: TGTGCCAGCAGTTACTCAACAACAGGGGGCGGAGAAAAACTGTTTTTT. Translating gives CASSYSTTGGGEKLFF. The genes are TRBV6-5 and TRBJ1-4, with 9 bases aligning to TRBD1. Trimming took 0 bases from V and 8 from J; bases not matched to a gene: 7. Looked up from germline, CDR1 is MNHEY and CDR2 is SVGAGI. The CDR3 is 16 amino acids.

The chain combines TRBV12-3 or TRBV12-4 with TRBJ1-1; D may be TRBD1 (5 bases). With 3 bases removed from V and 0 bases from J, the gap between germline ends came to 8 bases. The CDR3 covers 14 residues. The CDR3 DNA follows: TGTGCCAGCAGTTTGCAACAGGTGAACACTGAAGCTTTCTTT. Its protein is CASSLQQVNTEAFF.

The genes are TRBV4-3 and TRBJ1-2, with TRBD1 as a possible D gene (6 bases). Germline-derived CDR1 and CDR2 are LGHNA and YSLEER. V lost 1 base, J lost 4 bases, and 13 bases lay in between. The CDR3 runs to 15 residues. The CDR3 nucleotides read TGCGCCAGCAGCCAAGGGCAGGGGCTTCGCTATGGCTACACCTTC. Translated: CASSQGQGLRYGYTF.

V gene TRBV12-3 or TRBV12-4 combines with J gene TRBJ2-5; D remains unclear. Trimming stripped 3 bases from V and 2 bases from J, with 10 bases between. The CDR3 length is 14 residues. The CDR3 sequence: CASSFPPTQETQYF. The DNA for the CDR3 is TGTGCCAGCAGTTTTCCCCCCACTCAAGAGACCCAGTACTTC.

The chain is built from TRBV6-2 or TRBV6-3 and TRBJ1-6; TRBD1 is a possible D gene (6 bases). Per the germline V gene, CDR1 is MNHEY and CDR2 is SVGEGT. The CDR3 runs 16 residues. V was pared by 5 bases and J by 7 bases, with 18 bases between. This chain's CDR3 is CASSPGQTQRNSPLHF. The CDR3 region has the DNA TGTGCCAGCAGTCCAGGACAGACGCAACGAAATTCACCCCTCCACTTT.

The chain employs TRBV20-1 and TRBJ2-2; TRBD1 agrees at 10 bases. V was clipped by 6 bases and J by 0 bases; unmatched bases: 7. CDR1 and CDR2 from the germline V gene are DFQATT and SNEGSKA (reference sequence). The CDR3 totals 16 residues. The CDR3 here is CSASGTGDSNTGELFF. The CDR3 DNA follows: TGCAGTGCCTCCGGGACAGGGGACTCGAACACCGGGGAGCTGTTTTTT.

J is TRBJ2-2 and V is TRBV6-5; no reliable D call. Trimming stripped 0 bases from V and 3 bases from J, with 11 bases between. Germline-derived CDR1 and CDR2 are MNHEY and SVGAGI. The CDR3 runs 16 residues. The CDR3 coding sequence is TGTGCCAGCAGTTACTCGATGGTAGCAGACACCGGGGAGCTGTTTTTT. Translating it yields CASSYSMVADTGELFF.

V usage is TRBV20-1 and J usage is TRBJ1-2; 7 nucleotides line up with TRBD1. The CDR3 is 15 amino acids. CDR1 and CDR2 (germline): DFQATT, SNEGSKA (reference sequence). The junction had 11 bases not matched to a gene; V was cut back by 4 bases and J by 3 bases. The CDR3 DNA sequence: TGCAGTGCTACCGTACCGGGACAGACACACTATGGCTACACCTTC. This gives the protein CSATVPGQTHYGYTF.

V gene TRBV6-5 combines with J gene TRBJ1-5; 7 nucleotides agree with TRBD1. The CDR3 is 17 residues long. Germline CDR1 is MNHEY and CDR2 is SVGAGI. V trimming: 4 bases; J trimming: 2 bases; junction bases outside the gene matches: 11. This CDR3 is CASSLGRGFDRNQPQHF. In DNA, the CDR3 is TGTGCCAGCAGTTTAGGCAGGGGGTTCGACCGCAATCAGCCCCAGCATTTT.

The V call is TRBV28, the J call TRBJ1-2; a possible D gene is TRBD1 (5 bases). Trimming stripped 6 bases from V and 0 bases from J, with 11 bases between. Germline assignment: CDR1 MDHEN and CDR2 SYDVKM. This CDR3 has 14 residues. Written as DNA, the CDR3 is TGTGCCAGCAGCGCCGGGACCGCTAACTATGGCTACACCTTC. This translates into CASSAGTANYGYTF.

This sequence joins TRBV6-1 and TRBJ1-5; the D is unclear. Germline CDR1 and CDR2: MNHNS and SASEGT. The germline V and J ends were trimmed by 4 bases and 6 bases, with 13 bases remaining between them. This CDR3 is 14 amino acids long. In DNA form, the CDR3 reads TGTGCCAGCAGTGGAACGGTCCCGGCTCAGCCCCAGCATTTT. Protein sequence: CASSGTVPAQPQHF.

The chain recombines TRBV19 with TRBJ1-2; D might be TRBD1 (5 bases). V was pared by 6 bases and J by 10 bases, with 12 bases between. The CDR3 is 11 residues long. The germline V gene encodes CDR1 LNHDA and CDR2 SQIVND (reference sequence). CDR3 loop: CASSTQETYTF. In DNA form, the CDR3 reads TGTGCCAGTAGCACACAGGAGACCTACACCTTC.

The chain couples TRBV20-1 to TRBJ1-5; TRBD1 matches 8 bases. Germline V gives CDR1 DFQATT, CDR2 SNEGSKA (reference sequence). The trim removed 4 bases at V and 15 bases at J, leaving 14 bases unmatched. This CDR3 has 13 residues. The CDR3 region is CSATDRAYQLVHF. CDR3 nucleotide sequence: TGCAGTGCTACGGACAGGGCTTATCAGCTGGTGCATTTT.

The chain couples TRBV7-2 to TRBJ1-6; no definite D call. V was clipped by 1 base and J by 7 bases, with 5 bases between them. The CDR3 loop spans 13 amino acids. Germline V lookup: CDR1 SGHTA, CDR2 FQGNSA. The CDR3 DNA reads TGTGCCAGCAGCTTAGAGCGGAATTCACCCCTCCACTTT. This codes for CASSLERNSPLHF.

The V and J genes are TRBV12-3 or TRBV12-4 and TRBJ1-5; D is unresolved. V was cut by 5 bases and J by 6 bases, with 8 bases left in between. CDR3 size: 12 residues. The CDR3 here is CASSLSGQPQHF. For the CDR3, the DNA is TGTGCCAGCAGTCTTAGCGGTCAGCCCCAGCATTTT.

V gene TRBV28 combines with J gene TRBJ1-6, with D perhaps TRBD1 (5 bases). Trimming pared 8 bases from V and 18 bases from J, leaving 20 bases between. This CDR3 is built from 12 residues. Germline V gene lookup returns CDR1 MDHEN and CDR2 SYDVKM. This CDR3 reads CASAPGGKTAHF. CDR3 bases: TGTGCCAGCGCCCCGGGGGGAAAGACAGCCCACTTT.

The CDR3 is CASSSGQGYSGANVLTF. CDR3 DNA sequence: TGTGCCAGCAGCTCGGGACAGGGTTACTCTGGGGCCAACGTCCTGACTTTC. The V gene is TRBV5-4, the J gene TRBJ2-6; 9 nucleotides align to TRBD1. CDR3 size: 17 residues. The ends lost 3 bases at V and 0 bases at J; junction bases unmatched: 4. Germline-derived CDR1 and CDR2 are SGHNT and YYREEE (reference sequence).

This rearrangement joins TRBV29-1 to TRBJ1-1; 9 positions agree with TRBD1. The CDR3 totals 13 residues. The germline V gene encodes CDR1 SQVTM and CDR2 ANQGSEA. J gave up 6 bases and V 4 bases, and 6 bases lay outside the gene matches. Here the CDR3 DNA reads TGCAGCGTTGCTCGGGACAGGGCGGCTGAAGCTTTCTTT. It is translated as CSVARDRAAEAFF.

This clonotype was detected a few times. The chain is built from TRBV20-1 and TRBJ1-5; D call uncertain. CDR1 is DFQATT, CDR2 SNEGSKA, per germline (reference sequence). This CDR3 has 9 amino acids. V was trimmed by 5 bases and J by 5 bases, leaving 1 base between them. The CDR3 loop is CSAHQPQHF. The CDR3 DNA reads TGCAGTGCTCATCAGCCCCAGCATTTT.